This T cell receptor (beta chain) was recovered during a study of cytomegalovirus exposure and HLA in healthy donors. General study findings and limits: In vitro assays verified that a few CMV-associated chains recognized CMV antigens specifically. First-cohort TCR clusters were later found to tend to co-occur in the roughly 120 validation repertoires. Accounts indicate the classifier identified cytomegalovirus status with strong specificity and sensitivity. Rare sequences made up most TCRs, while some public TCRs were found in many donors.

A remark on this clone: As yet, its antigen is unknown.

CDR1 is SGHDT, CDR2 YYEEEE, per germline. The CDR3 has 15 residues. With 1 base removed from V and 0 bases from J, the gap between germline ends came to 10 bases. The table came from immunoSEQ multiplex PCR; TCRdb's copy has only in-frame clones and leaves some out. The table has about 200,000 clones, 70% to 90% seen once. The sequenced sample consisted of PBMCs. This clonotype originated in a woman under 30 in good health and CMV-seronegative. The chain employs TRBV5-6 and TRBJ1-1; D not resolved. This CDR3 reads CASSLQNRMNTEAFF. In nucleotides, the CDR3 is TGTGCCAGCAGCTTGCAGAACAGAATGAACACTGAAGCTTTCTTT.